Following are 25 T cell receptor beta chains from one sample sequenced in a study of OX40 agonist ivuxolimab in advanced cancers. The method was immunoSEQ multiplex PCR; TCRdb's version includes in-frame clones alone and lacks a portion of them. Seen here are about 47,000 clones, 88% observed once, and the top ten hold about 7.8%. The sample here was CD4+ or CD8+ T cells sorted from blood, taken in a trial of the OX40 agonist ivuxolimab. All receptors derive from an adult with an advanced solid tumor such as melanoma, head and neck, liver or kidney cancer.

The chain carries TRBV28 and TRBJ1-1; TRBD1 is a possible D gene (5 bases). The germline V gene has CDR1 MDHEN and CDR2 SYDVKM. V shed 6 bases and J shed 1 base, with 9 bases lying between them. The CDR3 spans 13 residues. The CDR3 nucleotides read TGTGCCAGCAGCCGAGGACAGAACACTGAAGCTTTCTTT. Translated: CASSRGQNTEAFF.

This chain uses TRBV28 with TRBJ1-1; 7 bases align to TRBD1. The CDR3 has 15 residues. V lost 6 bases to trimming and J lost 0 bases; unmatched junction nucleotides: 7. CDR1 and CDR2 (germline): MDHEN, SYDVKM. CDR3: CASSAPGQMNTEAFF. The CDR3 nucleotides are TGTGCCAGCAGCGCACCGGGACAGATGAACACTGAAGCTTTCTTT.

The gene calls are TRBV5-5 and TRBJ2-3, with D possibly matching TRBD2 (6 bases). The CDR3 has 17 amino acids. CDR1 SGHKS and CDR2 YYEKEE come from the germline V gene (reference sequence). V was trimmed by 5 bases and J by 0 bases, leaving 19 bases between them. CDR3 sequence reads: CASSKPGLAPSTDTQYF. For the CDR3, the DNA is TGTGCCAGCAGTAAGCCGGGACTGGCACCTAGCACAGATACGCAGTATTTT.

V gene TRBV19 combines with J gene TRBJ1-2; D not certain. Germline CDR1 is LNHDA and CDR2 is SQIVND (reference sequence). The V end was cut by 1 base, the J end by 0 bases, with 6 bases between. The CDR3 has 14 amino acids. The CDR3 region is CASSIVSANYGYTF. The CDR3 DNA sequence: TGTGCCAGTAGTATAGTATCGGCTAACTATGGCTACACCTTC. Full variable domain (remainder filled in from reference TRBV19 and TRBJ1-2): DGGITQSPKYLFRKEGQNVTLSCEQNLNHDAMYWYRQDPGQGLRLIYYSQIVNDFQKGDIAEGYSVSREKKESFPLTVTSAQKNPTAFYLCASSIVSANYGYTFGSGTRLTVV.

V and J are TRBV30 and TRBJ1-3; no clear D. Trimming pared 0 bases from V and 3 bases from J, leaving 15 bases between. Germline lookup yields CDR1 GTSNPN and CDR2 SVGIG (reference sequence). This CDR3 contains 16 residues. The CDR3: CAWSVSAQSFGNTIYF. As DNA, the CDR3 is TGTGCCTGGAGTGTGTCGGCTCAGAGCTTTGGAAACACCATATATTTT.

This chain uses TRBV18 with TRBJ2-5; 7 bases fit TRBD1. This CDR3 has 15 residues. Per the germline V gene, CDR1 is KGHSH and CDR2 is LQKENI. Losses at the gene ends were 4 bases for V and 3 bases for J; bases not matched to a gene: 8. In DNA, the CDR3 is TGTGCCAGCTCACACCGGGACAGTCACAAAGAGACCCAGTACTTC. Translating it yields CASSHRDSHKETQYF. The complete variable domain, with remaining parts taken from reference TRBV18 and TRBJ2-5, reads NAGVMQNPRHLVRRRGQEARLRCSPMKGHSHVYWYRQLPEEGLKFMVYLQKENIIDESGMPKERFSAEFPKEGPSILRIQQVVRGDSAAYFCASSHRDSHKETQYFGPGTRLLVL.

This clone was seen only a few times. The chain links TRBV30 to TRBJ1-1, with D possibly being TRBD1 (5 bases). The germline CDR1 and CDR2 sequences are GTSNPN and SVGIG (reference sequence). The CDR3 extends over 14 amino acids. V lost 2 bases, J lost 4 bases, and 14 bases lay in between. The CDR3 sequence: CAWSLTGSATEAFF. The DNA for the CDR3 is TGTGCCTGGAGTTTAACAGGATCCGCCACTGAAGCTTTCTTT.

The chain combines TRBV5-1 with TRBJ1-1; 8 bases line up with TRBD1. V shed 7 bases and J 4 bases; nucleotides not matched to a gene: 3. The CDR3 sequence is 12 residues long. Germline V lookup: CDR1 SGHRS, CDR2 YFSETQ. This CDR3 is CASRQGSTEAFF. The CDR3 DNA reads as TGCGCCAGCCGACAGGGGAGCACTGAAGCTTTCTTT.

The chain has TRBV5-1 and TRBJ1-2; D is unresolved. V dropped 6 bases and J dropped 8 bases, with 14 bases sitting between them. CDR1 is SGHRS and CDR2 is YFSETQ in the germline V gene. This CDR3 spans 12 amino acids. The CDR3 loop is CASMSGQEGYTF. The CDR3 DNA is TGCGCCAGCATGTCTGGGCAAGAGGGCTACACCTTC.

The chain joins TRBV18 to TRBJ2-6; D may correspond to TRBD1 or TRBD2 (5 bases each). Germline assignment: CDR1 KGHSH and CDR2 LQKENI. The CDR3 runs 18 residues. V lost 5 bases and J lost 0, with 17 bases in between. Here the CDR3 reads CASSDSGTVTSGANVLTF. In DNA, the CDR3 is TGTGCCAGCTCAGACTCCGGGACGGTCACCTCTGGGGCCAACGTCCTGACTTTC.

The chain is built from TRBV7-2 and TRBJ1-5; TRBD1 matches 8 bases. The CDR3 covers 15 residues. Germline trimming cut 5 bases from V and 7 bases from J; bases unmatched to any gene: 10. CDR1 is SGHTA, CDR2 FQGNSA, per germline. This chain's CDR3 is CASSARSTGGQPQHF. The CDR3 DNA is TGTGCCAGCAGCGCCCGATCAACAGGGGGGCAGCCCCAGCATTTT.

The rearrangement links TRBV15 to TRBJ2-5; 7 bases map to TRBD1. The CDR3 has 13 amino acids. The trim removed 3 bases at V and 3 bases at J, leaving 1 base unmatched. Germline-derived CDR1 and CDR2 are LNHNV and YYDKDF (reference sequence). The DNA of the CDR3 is TGTGCCACCAGCAGGGGACAGAAAGAGACCCAGTACTTC. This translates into CATSRGQKETQYF.

This CDR3 reads CASRFGVEGIRNEQFF. The CDR3 DNA sequence: TGCGCCAGCAGATTTGGAGTGGAGGGGATAAGGAATGAGCAGTTCTTC. The V and J genes are TRBV5-1 and TRBJ2-1, with TRBD2 as a possible D gene (6 bases). Trimming stripped 5 bases from V and 7 bases from J, with 22 bases between. The length of the CDR3 is 16 residues. Germline V lookup: CDR1 SGHRS, CDR2 YFSETQ. The full variable domain, its missing parts supplied by reference TRBV5-1 and TRBJ2-1, is KAGVTQTPRYLIKTRGQQVTLSCSPISGHRSVSWYQQTPGQGLQFLFEYFSETQRNKGNFPGRFSGRQFSNSRSEMNVSTLELGDSALYLCASRFGVEGIRNEQFFGPGTRLTVL.

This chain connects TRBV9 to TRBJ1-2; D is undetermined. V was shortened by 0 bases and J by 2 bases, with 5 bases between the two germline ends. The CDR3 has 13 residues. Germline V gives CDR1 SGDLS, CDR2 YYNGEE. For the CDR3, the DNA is TGTGCCAGCAGCGTAGAGGCAAACTATGGCTACACCTTC. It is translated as CASSVEANYGYTF.

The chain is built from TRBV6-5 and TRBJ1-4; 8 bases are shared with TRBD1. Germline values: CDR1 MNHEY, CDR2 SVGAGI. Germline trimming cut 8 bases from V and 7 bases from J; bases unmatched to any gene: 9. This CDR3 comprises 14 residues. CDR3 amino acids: CASGKGQVVEKLFF. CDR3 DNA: TGTGCCAGCGGAAAGGGACAGGTAGTTGAAAAACTGTTTTTT.

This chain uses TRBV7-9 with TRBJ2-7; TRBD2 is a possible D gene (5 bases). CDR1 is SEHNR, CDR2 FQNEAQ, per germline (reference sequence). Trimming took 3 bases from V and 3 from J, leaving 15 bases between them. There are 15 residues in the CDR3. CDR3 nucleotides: TGTGCCAGCAGCTTTTCCTCTAGCCGTTTCTACGAGCAGTACTTC. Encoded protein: CASSFSSSRFYEQYF.

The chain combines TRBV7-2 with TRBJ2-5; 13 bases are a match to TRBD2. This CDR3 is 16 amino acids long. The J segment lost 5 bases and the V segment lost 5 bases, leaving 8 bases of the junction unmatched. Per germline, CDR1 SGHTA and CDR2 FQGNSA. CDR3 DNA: TGTGCCAGCAGCCGACTAGCGGGAGGACTAGGGGAGACCCAGTACTTC. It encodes CASSRLAGGLGETQYF.

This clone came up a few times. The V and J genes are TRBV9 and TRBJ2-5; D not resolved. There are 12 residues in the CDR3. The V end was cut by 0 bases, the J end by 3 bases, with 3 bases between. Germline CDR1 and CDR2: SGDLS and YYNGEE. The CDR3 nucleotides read TGTGCCAGCAGCGTAGCTGAAGAGACCCAGTACTTC. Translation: CASSVAEETQYF.

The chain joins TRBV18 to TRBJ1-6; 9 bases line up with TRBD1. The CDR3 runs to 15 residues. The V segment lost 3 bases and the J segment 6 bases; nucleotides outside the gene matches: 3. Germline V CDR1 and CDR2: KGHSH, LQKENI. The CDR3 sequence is CASSPGQGPNSPLHF. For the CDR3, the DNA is TGTGCCAGCTCACCCGGACAGGGGCCTAATTCACCCCTCCACTTT.

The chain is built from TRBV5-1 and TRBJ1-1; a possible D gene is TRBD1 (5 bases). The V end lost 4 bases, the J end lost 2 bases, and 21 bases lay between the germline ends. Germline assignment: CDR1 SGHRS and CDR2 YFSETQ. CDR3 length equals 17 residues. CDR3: CASSPLGGDPFNTEAFF. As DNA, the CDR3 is TGCGCCAGCAGCCCTCTAGGAGGGGACCCCTTTAACACTGAAGCTTTCTTT.

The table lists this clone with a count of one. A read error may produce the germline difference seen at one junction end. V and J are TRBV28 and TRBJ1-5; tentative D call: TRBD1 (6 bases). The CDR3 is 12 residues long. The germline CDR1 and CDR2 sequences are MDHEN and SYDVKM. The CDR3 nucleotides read TGCGCCGTCGGCAGGGGAAGACAGCCCCAGCATTTT. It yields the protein CAVGRGRQPQHF.

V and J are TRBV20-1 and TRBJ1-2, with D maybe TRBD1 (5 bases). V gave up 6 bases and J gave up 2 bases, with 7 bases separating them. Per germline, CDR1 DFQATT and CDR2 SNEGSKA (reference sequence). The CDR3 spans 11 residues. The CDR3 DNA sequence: TGCAGTGCCTGGGACAACTATGGCTACACCTTC. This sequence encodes CSAWDNYGYTF.

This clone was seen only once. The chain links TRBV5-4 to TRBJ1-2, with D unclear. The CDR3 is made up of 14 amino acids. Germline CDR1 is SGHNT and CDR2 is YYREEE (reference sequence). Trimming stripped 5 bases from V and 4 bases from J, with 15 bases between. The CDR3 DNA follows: TGTGCCAGCAGGCGGGGAGAAGTTTTCTATGGCTACACCTTC. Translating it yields CASRRGEVFYGYTF.

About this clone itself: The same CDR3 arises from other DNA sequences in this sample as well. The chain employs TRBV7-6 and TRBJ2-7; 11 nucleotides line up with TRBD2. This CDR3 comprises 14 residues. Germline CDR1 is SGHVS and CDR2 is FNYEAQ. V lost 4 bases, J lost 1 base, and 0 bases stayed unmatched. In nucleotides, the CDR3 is TGTGCCAGCAGCTCTAGCGGGAGGTCCTACGAGCAGTACTTC. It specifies CASSSSGRSYEQYF.

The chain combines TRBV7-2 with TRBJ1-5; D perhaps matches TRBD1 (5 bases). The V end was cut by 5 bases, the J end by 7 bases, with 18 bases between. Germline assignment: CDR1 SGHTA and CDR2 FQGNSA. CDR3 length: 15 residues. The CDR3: CASSLTAGVGQPQHF. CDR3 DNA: TGTGCCAGCAGCCTGACGGCGGGGGTAGGACAGCCCCAGCATTTT.